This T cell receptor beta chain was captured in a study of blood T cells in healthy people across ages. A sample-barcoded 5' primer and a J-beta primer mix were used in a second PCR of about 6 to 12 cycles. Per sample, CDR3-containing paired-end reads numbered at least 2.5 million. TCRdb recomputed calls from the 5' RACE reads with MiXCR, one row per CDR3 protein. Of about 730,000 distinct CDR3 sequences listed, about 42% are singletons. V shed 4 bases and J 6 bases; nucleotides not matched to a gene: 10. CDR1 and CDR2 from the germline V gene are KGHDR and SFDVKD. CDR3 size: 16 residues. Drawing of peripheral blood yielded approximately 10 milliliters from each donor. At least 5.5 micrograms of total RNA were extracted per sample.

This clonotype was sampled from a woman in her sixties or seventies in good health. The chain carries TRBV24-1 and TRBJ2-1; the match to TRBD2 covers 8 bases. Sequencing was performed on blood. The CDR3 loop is CATSDAGLALSNEQFF. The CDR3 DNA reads TGTGCCACCAGTGACGCTGGACTAGCCCTAAGCAATGAGCAGTTCTTC.